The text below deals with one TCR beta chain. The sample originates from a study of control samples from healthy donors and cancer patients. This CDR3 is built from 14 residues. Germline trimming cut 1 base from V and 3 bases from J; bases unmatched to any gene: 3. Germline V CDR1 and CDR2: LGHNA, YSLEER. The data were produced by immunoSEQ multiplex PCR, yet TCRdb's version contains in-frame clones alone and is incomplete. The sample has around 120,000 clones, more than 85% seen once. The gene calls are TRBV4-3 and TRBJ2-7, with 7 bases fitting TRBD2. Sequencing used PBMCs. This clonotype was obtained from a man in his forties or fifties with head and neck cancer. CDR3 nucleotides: TGCGCCAGCAGCCAAGGGGAGGGGTACTACGAGCAGTACTTC. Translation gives CASSQGEGYYEQYF.